The present entry profiles one T cell receptor beta chain with its context. Germline CDR1 ENHRY, CDR2 SYGVKD. Trimming shortened V by 8 bases and J by 4 bases, and 23 bases separated the two germline ends. CDR3 size: 17 residues. The sample comes from a study of blood T cell repertoires in COVID-19. Overall study: The study drew acute and convalescent COVID-19 samples from the United States, Italy and Spain. T cells, B-cell-depleted T cells, or PBMCs supplied cDNA or gDNA.

As handled by the study authors: Counts of nucleated cells, estimated from reference gene primer amplification, were obtained. Using immunoSEQ multiplex PCR, the repertoire was profiled, and TCRdb retains in-frame clones only, with some absent. V, J and clone size are those of that table, while D and trimming were read from the DNA. The repertoire holds 90,000 to 110,000 clones, with around 76% as singletons. The sequence was collected from a woman in her 70s with acute or convalescent COVID-19. The sequenced sample was peripheral blood. V is TRBV10-3 and J is TRBJ2-2; possible D gene TRBD1, 5 bases. The CDR3 sequence is CAISPTTGQGGTGELFF. CDR3 in DNA: TGTGCCATCTCGCCGACGACCGGGCAGGGCGGCACCGGGGAGCTGTTTTTT.